The text below deals with one TCR beta chain. Trimming cost V 2 bases and J 3 bases, with 12 bases left between them. Germline-derived CDR1 and CDR2 are SGDLS and YYNGEE. The CDR3 length is 14 residues. Clones were read by immunoSEQ multiplex PCR, and TCRdb kept only the in-frame ones, dropping some. The sample includes roughly 25,000 clones, 89% seen only once; the top ten take 16%. This entry belongs to a study of T cell changes during pregnancy in multiple sclerosis. The chain links TRBV9 to TRBJ2-7; possibly TRBD2 for D (6 bases). This receptor was obtained from a female donor with multiple sclerosis, enrolled in a pregnancy study. The starting material was CD8+ T cells from peripheral blood mononuclear cells, obtained in the second trimester of pregnancy. This CDR3 reads CASSVASENYEQYF. In DNA, the CDR3 is TGTGCCAGCAGCGTGGCTAGCGAAAACTACGAGCAGTACTTC.